This TCR delta chain was obtained from a study of gamma-delta T cells after stem cell transplantation. Remarks on this clone: A much larger clone lies a single base off, so this may be a read error.

With CATT, TCRdb re-called clones from the RT-PCR reads. This sample has roughly 970 delta-chain clones, with roughly 13% found just once. Germline V lookup: CDR1 GEAIGNYY, CDR2 EKD. The CDR3 covers 14 residues. Unmatched junction bases numbered 7, after V lost 7 bases and J lost 1 base. The chain is built from TRDV2 and TRDJ1, with 8 bases that match TRDD3. The sequenced material came from gamma-delta T cells. This TCR derives from a human donor. It is not recorded whose cells these are; they may come from a transplant donor. CDR3 sequence reads: CACVLLGGTDKLIF. The DNA for the CDR3 is TGTGCCTGCGTCTTACTGGGGGGCACCGATAAACTCATCTTT.